This T cell receptor (beta chain) was obtained from a study of cytomegalovirus exposure and HLA in healthy donors. It was with 60 Vbeta and 13 Jbeta primers that the PCR ran. Generated by immunoSEQ multiplex PCR, the TCRdb table keeps only in-frame clones and is missing some. There are 150,000 or so clones in the sample; around 84% occur only once, and roughly 5.3% lies in the top ten. The CDR3 length is 16 residues. V shed 5 bases and J shed 0 bases, with 15 bases lying between them. Per the germline V gene, CDR1 is SEHNR and CDR2 is FQNEAQ (reference sequence). Sequencing input: PBMCs. The origin of this receptor is a woman between 35 and 50 years old in good health and CMV-seropositive. The rearrangement links TRBV7-9 to TRBJ2-3, with a weak D call TRBD2 (6 bases). This chain's CDR3 is CASSPFGSGSTDTQYF. The DNA of the CDR3 is TGTGCCAGCAGCCCCTTCGGGAGCGGGAGCACAGATACGCAGTATTTT.